The following is a T cell receptor (beta chain) sequence with its context. Its antigen target is currently unknown. Per-base quality was not reported, and no clone a single base away is much larger than it. This record belongs to a study of post-analysis software for immune sequencing data (dated by TCRdb to the mid-2010s). Context from the whole study: Relapsing-remitting, secondary progressive and progressive-relapsing multiple sclerosis were recorded as disease courses, and subtype annotation was lacking for some patients. The multiple sclerosis patient repertoires were compared with 10 to 12 previously published healthy control repertoires from donors aged about 6 to 26 years. A subset of samples was prepared in parallel using single-end sample barcoding, then pooled and co-amplified after Illumina adapter ligation. The full study reports these points: Direct clustering with F measure revealed strong co-clustering of samples prepared in the same batch, which led to a batch-effect correction. Normalized Chao1 diversity was significantly lower in multiple sclerosis patients than controls, suggesting substantial peripheral T-cell clonal expansion. The multiple sclerosis patient group was slightly younger than the control group. Patients showed significantly higher frequencies than controls for roughly five TRBV segments, among them TRBV5-6, TRBV5-1 and TRBV20-1.

To demonstrate the VDJtools post-analysis software, the study profiled TCR beta repertoires from the peripheral blood of about 13 young patients with multiple sclerosis. The multiple sclerosis patients were children and adolescents ranging in age from roughly 6 to 16 years. The CDR3, from cysteine to phenylalanine, totals 13 residues. Only the CDR3 portion is preserved as DNA: 39 bases, with reading frame beginning at the first base. CDR1 and CDR2, looked up from the germline V gene (reference sequence), are DFQATT and SNEGSKA. Library creation used PCR. Data came from an Illumina HiSeq 2500. Unique molecular identifiers were incorporated into TCR beta cDNA libraries to reduce PCR and sequencing biases. Per 1 to 10 million input T cells, some 500,000 cDNA molecules were obtained, such that each molecule approximated one T cell. The patient libraries were prepared and sequenced using the same protocol as the earlier healthy control dataset. Samples belonging to the same batch were prepared together, multiplexed and sequenced on a shared HiSeq lane. For the original study's pipeline: Raw barcoded reads were processed with MIGEC, discarding single-read molecular identifier groups before consensus assembly and CDR3 extraction. VDJtools was used for post-analysis of the clonotype tables, with diversity normalized by down-sampling every dataset to the smallest sample size. In repertoire overlap clustering, CDR3 amino acid sequences, but not nucleotide sequences, were matched to correct batch-related cross-sample contamination. TCRdb reprocessing: public reads trimmed at Q25 with fastp, clones called with MiXCR, in-frame beta chains kept. Identical CDR3 protein sequences are pooled into one entry, listed with their most common genes and DNA. TCRdb, not the authors, supplied the V and J calls. Recorded for this sample are 750,000 to 950,000 distinct CDR3 sequences; more than 45% of them occurred a single time. The ten top clones hold roughly 4.4% of the sample.

The TCR comes from a girl aged 5-17 years with multiple sclerosis. The V gene is TRBV20-1 and the J gene is TRBJ2-4; the central 7 bases match TRBD1. The J call may not be correct, given that the DNA end is closer to TRBJ2-7. Sequences were obtained from blood. CDR3 sequence: CSARDRDFGEQYF. The DNA is TGCAGTGCCCGAGACAGGGATTTTGGCGAGCAGTACTTC.